The rows below give T cell receptor beta chains drawn from one sample of a study of Tregs in tolerant kidney transplant recipients. The assay was immunoSEQ multiplex PCR, and TCRdb's table has in-frame clones only and misses some. This table holds about 46,000 clones, 91% found once. The specimen was Tregs from blood. These receptors all come from a human donor in good health. CDR3s include the opening cysteine and the closing phenylalanine or tryptophan. The order of the fields is clone size, J gene, D gene, V gene, CDR3 DNA, CDR3 protein. D genes are given only for firm matches. Clone size is given for some rows only: seen once, a few or many times, or a class if the clone is expanded.

>once|TRBJ2-3|.|TRBV5-1
TGCGCCAGCAGCTCGGACGGTGGCAGGAATACGCAGTATTTT
CASSSDGGRNTQYF
>.|TRBJ2-7|TRBD2|TRBV7-8
TGTGCCAGCAGCCGCCTCGAGGGACTAGCGGGACCGGAGTACTTC
CASSRLEGLAGPEYF
>.|TRBJ2-1|.|TRBV5-4
TGTGCCAGCAGCGCTTACAATGAGCAGTTCTTC
CASSAYNEQFF
>.|TRBJ1-2|.|TRBV5-6
TGTGCCAGCAGCTCTACAGGGCGGCTTAGCTATGGCTACACCTTC
CASSSTGRLSYGYTF
>.|TRBJ2-1|.|TRBV9
TGTGCCAGCAGCGTAGACCGGTCCAATGAGCAGTTCTTC
CASSVDRSNEQFF
>once|TRBJ1-1|.|TRBV4-1
TGCGCCAGCAGCCAAGCAACATACACTGAAGCTTTCTTT
CASSQATYTEAFF
>once|TRBJ2-6|.|TRBV18
TGTGCCAGCTCACCGAACTCTGGGGCCAACGTCCTGACTTTC
CASSPNSGANVLTF
>.|TRBJ1-2|.|TRBV6-5
TGTGCCAGCAGCCGCCAGGGTTCCTATGGCTACACCTTC
CASSRQGSYGYTF
>.|TRBJ1-2|.|TRBV6-5
TGTGCCAGCAGTTACTCATGGGAGGGTTACAACTATGGCTACACCTTC
CASSYSWEGYNYGYTF
>.|TRBJ1-5|.|TRBV5-5
TGTGCCAGCAGCTTGGTGCTGAGGGCAGATAGCAATCAGCCCCAGCATTTT
CASSLVLRADSNQPQHF
>.|TRBJ2-5|.|TRBV7-2
TGTGCCAGCAGCTTAGTGGGCCCAGAGACCCAGTACTTC
CASSLVGPETQYF
>few|TRBJ1-5|TRBD1|TRBV2
TGTGCCAGCAGCCCCCAGGGGGGGAGCAATCAGCCCCAGCATTTT
CASSPQGGSNQPQHF
>.|TRBJ2-7|.|TRBV19
TGTGCCAGTAGTCCCCATGAGGACGCACCCTACGAGCAGTACTTC
CASSPHEDAPYEQYF
>.|TRBJ2-7|.|TRBV7-9
TGTGCCAGCAGCGTAGGAGGTCTCGTCTACGAGCAGTACTTC
CASSVGGLVYEQYF
>.|TRBJ1-2|TRBD1|TRBV5-1
TGCGCCAGCAGCTTGGGCGCAGGGACAGGGAACTATGGCTACACCTTC
CASSLGAGTGNYGYTF
>once|TRBJ1-6|TRBD1|TRBV5-1
TGCGCCAGCAGCTTAGGGACAGGGGAGTCACCCCTCCACTTT
CASSLGTGESPLHF
>.|TRBJ2-7|.|TRBV5-4
TGTGCCAGCAGCTTGCCTGGGACCTACGAGCAGTACTTC
CASSLPGTYEQYF
>.|TRBJ2-2|.|TRBV6-4
TGTGCCAGCAGCTCCGGGAACACCGGGGAGCTGTTTTTT
CASSSGNTGELFF
>.|TRBJ2-7|TRBD2|TRBV7-9
TGTGCCAGCAGCTTCGGGCTAGCGGGAGCTCATATTAGCAACGAGCAGTACTTC
CASSFGLAGAHISNEQYF
>.|TRBJ2-1|.|TRBV2
TGTGCCAGCAGCCCCCTCTACAATGAGCAGTTCTTC
CASSPLYNEQFF
>few|TRBJ2-7|.|TRBV15
TGTGCCACCAGCAGACCCCCCTACTACGAGCAGTACTTC
CATSRPPYYEQYF
>.|TRBJ1-4|.|TRBV4-2
TGTGCCAGCAGCCCCCTGGGGGGGGAGGGTGAAAAACTGTTTTTT
CASSPLGGEGEKLFF
>.|TRBJ1-6|.|TRBV4-1
TGCGCCAGCGCAGGAGGCTATAATTCACCCCTCCACTTT
CASAGGYNSPLHF
>.|TRBJ1-3|.|TRBV5-6
TGTGCCAGCAGCGGGACTGCCACCTCTGGAAACACCATATATTTT
CASSGTATSGNTIYF
>.|TRBJ2-7|TRBD1|TRBV15
TGTGCCACCGCAATGCAGGGGGCCGGTGAGCAGTACTTC
CATAMQGAGEQYF
>.|TRBJ1-1|.|TRBV9
TGTGCCAGCAGCGTAGACCCCGCCCGGAACACTGAAGCTTTCTTT
CASSVDPARNTEAFF
>.|TRBJ2-1|TRBD2|TRBV25-1
TGTGCCAGCAGGGGCCGGGACTACACCCTCAATGAGCAGTTCTTC
CASRGRDYTLNEQFF
>once|TRBJ1-3|.|TRBV15
TGTGCCACCAGCGAACGGATCCCCTTTGGAAACACCATATATTTT
CATSERIPFGNTIYF
>.|TRBJ1-6|TRBD1|TRBV5-1
TGCGCCAGCAGCAACCGGGACAGAGATAATTCACCCCTCCACTTT
CASSNRDRDNSPLHF
>.|TRBJ2-7|.|TRBV7-9
TGTGCCAGCAGCTTAGGCCCGGGGACCTACGAGCAGTACTTC
CASSLGPGTYEQYF
>few|TRBJ2-1|.|TRBV14
TGTGCCAGCAGCCAAGTATGGACAGAGTACAATGAGCAGTTCTTC
CASSQVWTEYNEQFF
>.|TRBJ2-1|TRBD2|TRBV19
TGTGCCAGTAGTACTTTAGCGGGCCGCTCCTACAATGAGCAGTTCTTC
CASSTLAGRSYNEQFF
>.|TRBJ2-1|.|TRBV6-5
TGTGCCAGCAGACAAATCCCCAATGAGCAGTTCTTC
CASRQIPNEQFF
>.|TRBJ2-5|TRBD2|TRBV2
TGTGCCAGCAGTCGGAGCGGGGGGGCCGTGGAGACCCAGTACTTC
CASSRSGGAVETQYF
>.|TRBJ2-7|.|TRBV21-1
TGTGCCAGCAGCAAAGGTAGAGACCACCCCACAAAAGAACACGAGCAGTACTTC
CASSKGRDHPTKEHEQYF
>once|TRBJ1-3|.|TRBV6-5
TGTGCCAGCAGTTATTTCCGAGCCTCTGGAAACACCATATATTTT
CASSYFRASGNTIYF
>.|TRBJ2-5|TRBD2|TRBV7-3
TGTGCCAGCAGCTTAAACGGCGGGGGGCGACAAGAGACCCAGTACTTC
CASSLNGGGRQETQYF
>.|TRBJ2-1|TRBD2|TRBV9
TGTGCCAGCAGCCCTGTAGCGGGGGTGTACAATGAGCAGTTCTTC
CASSPVAGVYNEQFF
>.|TRBJ2-7|TRBD1|TRBV28
TGTGCCAGCATCGGCAGGGGGCCCTACGAGCAGTACTTC
CASIGRGPYEQYF
>.|TRBJ1-2|TRBD1|TRBV20-1
TGCAGTGCTGACAGGGCTGATGGCTACACCTTC
CSADRADGYTF
>.|TRBJ2-1|.|TRBV7-9
TGTGCCAGCAGCTCCGCAGCCTACAATGAGCAGTTCTTC
CASSSAAYNEQFF
>once|TRBJ2-3|.|TRBV6-1
TGTGCCCAAATCAGGTTTGCTAGCACAGATACGCAGTATTTT
CAQIRFASTDTQYF
>.|TRBJ1-1|.|TRBV5-4
TGTGCCAGCAGCTTTGGTAGATTGAACACTGAAGCTTTCTTT
CASSFGRLNTEAFF
>.|TRBJ2-7|TRBD2|TRBV11-2
TGTGCCAGCAGCACAAGCGGGGTCGGCTCCTACGAGCAGTACTTC
CASSTSGVGSYEQYF
>.|TRBJ2-3|.|TRBV19
TGTGCCAGTAGTCTCCGATGGGGCACAGATACGCAGTATTTT
CASSLRWGTDTQYF
>.|TRBJ2-1|TRBD1|TRBV5-1
TGCGCCAGCAGCTCGGGACAGGGTTGGTATGAGCAGTTCTTC
CASSSGQGWYEQFF
>.|TRBJ2-7|.|TRBV2
TGTGCCAGCAGTGAACTCCCCCGGGGGGCCCGGGACTCGTACTTC
CASSELPRGARDSYF
>.|TRBJ1-1|.|TRBV7-9
TGTGCCAGCAGCCAGGCGGGGGGGCTGAACACTGAAGCTTTCTTT
CASSQAGGLNTEAFF
>.|TRBJ2-2|TRBD2|TRBV11-3
TGTGCCAGCAGCTTGTCTAGCGGGAGAGGGGGCACCGGGGAGCTGTTTTTT
CASSLSSGRGGTGELFF
>few|TRBJ1-1|.|TRBV7-9
TGTGCCAGCAGCCCCCCTTGGACGGGGAACACTGAAGCTTTCTTT
CASSPPWTGNTEAFF
>.|TRBJ1-3|TRBD1|TRBV7-9
TGTGCCAGCAGCCCTAAGATAACAGGGGACGGGACCCCTGGAAACACCATATATTTT
CASSPKITGDGTPGNTIYF
>.|TRBJ1-3|.|TRBV12-5
TGTGCTAGTGGGCCGATGGGAGGAAACACCATATATTTT
CASGPMGGNTIYF
>.|TRBJ1-2|TRBD1|TRBV7-8
TGTGCCAGCAGCTCAAGGACAGGGGGCGGCTATGGCTACACCTTC
CASSSRTGGGYGYTF
>.|TRBJ2-7|.|TRBV6-1
TGTGCCAGCAGAAGGGGGGCTTCCTACGAGCAGTACTTC
CASRRGASYEQYF
>.|TRBJ2-3|TRBD1|TRBV30
TGTGCCTGGAGTCGGACAGGGGGAGGCACAGATACGCAGTATTTT
CAWSRTGGGTDTQYF
>.|TRBJ2-7|.|TRBV7-8
TGTGCCAGCAGCTTAGTCGTCTCAGGGACTTCGAGCTCCTACGAGCAGTACTTC
CASSLVVSGTSSSYEQYF
>once|TRBJ2-5|.|TRBV5-4
TGTGCCAGCAGCTTCCGACAACAAGAGACCCAGTACTTC
CASSFRQQETQYF
>.|TRBJ2-7|.|TRBV2
TGTGCCAGCGCCTGGGTCGGGCCTTCCTACGAGCAGTACTTC
CASAWVGPSYEQYF
>.|TRBJ2-6|.|TRBV5-4
TGTGCCAGCAGCTTGGGAGGGACTGGGGCCAACGTCCTGACTTTC
CASSLGGTGANVLTF